This TCR beta chain came from a study of shared clonotypes between healthy human individuals. This table comes from immunoSEQ multiplex PCR, and its TCRdb copy is limited to in-frame clones, with some not included. The top ten hold about 0.32% of the sample, which has roughly 410,000 clones, 90% to 97% seen once. V gave up 5 bases and J gave up 0 bases, with 5 bases separating them. The germline gives CDR1 GTSNPN, CDR2 SVGIG (reference sequence). The CDR3 contains 12 residues. Notes on this clone: Its specificity is not known.

Study results and caveats: Around 5% was the fraction of naive CD4 clonotypes found shared across a few donors.

This sequence originates from a young man in good health. The specimen was memory CD8+ T cells sorted from blood. The subset is: CD45RO+ cells pooled with CCR7-negative TemRA cells. V usage is TRBV30 and J usage is TRBJ1-5; no definite D call. The DNA for the CDR3 is TGTGCCTGGGGAGATAGCAATCAGCCCCAGCATTTT. Protein: CAWGDSNQPQHF.